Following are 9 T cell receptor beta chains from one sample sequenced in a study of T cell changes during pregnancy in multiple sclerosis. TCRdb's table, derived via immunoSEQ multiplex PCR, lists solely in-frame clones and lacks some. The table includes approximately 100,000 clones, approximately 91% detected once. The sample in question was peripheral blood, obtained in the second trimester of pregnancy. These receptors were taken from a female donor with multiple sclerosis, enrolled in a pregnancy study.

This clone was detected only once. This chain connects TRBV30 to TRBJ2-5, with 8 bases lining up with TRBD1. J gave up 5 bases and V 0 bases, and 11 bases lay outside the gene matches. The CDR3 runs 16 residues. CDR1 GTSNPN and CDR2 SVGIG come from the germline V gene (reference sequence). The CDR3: CAWSVLARGLGETQYF. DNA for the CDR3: TGTGCCTGGAGTGTATTGGCCAGGGGGCTGGGTGAGACCCAGTACTTC. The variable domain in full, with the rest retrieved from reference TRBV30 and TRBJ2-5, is SQTIHQWPATLVQPVGSPLSLECTVEGTSNPNLYWYRQAAGRGLQLLFYSVGIGQISSEVPQNLSASRPQDRQFILSSKKLLLSDSGFYLCAWSVLARGLGETQYFGPGTRLLVL.

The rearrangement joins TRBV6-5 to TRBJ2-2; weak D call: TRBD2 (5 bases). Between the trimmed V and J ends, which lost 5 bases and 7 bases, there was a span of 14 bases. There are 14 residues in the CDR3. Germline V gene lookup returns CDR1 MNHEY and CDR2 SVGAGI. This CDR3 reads CASSQLEGVGELFF. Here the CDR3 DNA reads TGTGCCAGCAGTCAACTCGAGGGAGTCGGGGAGCTGTTTTTT.

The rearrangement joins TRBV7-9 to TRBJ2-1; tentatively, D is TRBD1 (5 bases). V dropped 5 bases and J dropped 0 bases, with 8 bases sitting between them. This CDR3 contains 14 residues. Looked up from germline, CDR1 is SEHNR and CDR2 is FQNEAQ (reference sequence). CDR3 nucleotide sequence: TGTGCCAGCAGCCGTCAGGGCTCCTACAATGAGCAGTTCTTC. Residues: CASSRQGSYNEQFF.

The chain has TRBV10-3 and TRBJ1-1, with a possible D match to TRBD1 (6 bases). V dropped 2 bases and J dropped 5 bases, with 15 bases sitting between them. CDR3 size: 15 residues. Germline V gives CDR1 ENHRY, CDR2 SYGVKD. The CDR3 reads CAISEGQQGTTEAFF. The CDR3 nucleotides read TGTGCCATCAGTGAGGGACAGCAAGGAACAACTGAAGCTTTCTTT.

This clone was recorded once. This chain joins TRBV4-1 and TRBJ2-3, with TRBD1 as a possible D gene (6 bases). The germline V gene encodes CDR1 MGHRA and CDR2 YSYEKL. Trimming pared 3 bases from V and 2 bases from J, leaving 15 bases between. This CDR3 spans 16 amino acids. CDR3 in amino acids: CASSQDSGADTDTQYF. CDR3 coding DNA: TGCGCCAGCAGCCAGGACTCAGGGGCAGACACAGATACGCAGTATTTT.

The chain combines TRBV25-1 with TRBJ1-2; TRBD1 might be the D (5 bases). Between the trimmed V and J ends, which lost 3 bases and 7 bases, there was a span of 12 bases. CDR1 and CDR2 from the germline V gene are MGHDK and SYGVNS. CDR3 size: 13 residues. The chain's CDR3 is CASSEGGSGGYTF. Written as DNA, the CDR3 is TGTGCCAGCAGTGAGGGGGGAAGTGGTGGCTACACCTTC.

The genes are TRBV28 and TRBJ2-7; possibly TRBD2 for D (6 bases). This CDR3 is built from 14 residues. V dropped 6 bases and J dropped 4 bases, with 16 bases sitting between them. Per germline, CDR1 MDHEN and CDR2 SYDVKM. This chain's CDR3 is CASRTEGKRYEQYF. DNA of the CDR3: TGTGCCAGCAGAACGGAGGGGAAACGATACGAGCAGTACTTC.

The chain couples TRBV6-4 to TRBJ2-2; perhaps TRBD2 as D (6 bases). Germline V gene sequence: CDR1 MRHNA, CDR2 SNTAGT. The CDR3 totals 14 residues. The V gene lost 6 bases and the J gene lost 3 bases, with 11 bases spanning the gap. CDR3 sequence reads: CASSPGLDTGELFF. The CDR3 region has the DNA TGTGCCAGCAGCCCGGGACTGGACACCGGGGAGCTGTTTTTT.

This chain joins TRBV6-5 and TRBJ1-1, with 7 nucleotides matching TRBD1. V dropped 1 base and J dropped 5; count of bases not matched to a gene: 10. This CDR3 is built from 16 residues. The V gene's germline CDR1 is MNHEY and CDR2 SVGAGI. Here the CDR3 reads CASSYFPTHRGTEAFF. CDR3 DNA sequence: TGTGCCAGCAGTTACTTTCCCACTCACAGGGGAACTGAAGCTTTCTTT.